The source of this T cell receptor (beta chain) is a study of regulatory T cells in long-lasting Graves disease (dated by TCRdb to the early 2020s). With regard to the full study: Persistent Graves' disease meant more than 5 years of antithyroid drug treatment with TSH receptor autoantibodies that stayed positive. Peripheral blood TCR sequencing and RNA sequencing compared persistent Graves' disease patients with newly diagnosed Graves' disease patients. The study was conducted in China and was registered as a clinical trial. TCR sequencing covered some 13 persistent and roughly 20 newly diagnosed Graves' disease patients, about 35 samples in total. On average, persistent Graves' disease patients in the clinical cohort had been on antithyroid drugs for approximately 10 years. Study-level results and caveats: Sequencing and analysis were limited to the TCR beta chain. The study examined only peripheral blood because the primary lesion, thyroid tissue, could not be accessed. TRBV28, TRBJ1-2 and TRBJ2-5 were preferentially used in persistent disease, while TRBV20-1 and TRBJ2-1 were favored in newly diagnosed disease. Patients with persistent disease shared more public clonotypes (around 3,000) than newly diagnosed patients did (approximately 970). The authors acknowledged the small sample size as a limitation that may reduce accuracy. Compared with newly diagnosed patients, persistent Graves' disease patients had lower TCR Shannon entropy and fewer highly expanded clones, which suggests clonal expansion.

The table lists this clonotype with a few counts. Its antigen remains unidentified. Base qualities are not provided; no much larger clone lies one nucleotide away. Libraries were constructed by multiplex PCR. The sequencing machine was an Illumina HiSeq 4000. TCR beta libraries were built with iRepertoire HTBI primers and Arm-PCR amplification of CDR3 regions. PCR products were gel purified before sequencing. Regarding the original processing steps: Across samples, about 64 TRBV and roughly 15 TRBJ segments were identified and used for gene usage analysis of CDR3 amino acid clonotypes. Filtered high-quality paired reads were merged into contigs using COPE and FqMerger. BLAST was used to align contigs to IMGT TRBV, TRBD and TRBJ reference genes, and CDR3 was defined according to IMGT. Highly expanded clones were defined as clonotypes with a frequency above 0.1%. Repertoire diversity was measured by Shannon entropy, and V-J evenness by the Gini coefficient. A clonotype found in more than one individual was treated as public. The raw public data were reprocessed by TCRdb itself: fastp quality trimming at Q25, MiXCR clonotype calling, in-frame beta chains only. A single entry per CDR3 protein holds the most common genes and DNA from its merged rows. These V and J calls rely on TCRdb rather than the paper's analysis. The sample has 400,000 or so distinct CDR3 sequences on record, around 20% of them singletons. The top ten clonotypes cover around 21% of the sample.

According to the study, the label for this sample's time point signals: persistent/refractory GD, antithyroid drugs over 5 years with positive TRAb. For both TCR sequencing and RNA sequencing, RNA was extracted from PBMCs using TRIzol. The diagnosis of Graves' disease was made according to American Thyroid Association guidelines. Patients for the study were recruited at an endocrinology department in Xi'an, China. Each patient gave approximately 9 milliliters of peripheral blood, collected in an EDTA anticoagulant tube. Ficoll Paque Plus density gradient separation was used to isolate PBMCs, and no additional T cell sorting was done. An Agilent 2100 Bioanalyzer and agarose gel were used to check RNA quality, and a NanoDrop 2000 was used to measure RNA concentration. V trim: 5 bases; J trim: 4 bases; unmatched bases: 4. The CDR3 holds 12 amino acids from the cysteine to the phenylalanine. The only DNA kept is the CDR3, 36 bases in frame from the first base. Looking up the germline V gene (reference sequence) yields CDR1 GTSNPN and CDR2 SVGIG.

The chain joins TRBV30 to TRBJ1-1, with 7 middle bases fitting TRBD1. This TCR came from a female donor with Graves disease. The sequences come from peripheral blood mononuclear cells (PBMCs), collected when the disease was refractory, from a patient treated with antithyroid drugs. The DNA is as follows: TGTGCCTGGGACAGGGTTAGCACTGAAGCTTTCTTT. The resulting protein is CAWDRVSTEAFF.